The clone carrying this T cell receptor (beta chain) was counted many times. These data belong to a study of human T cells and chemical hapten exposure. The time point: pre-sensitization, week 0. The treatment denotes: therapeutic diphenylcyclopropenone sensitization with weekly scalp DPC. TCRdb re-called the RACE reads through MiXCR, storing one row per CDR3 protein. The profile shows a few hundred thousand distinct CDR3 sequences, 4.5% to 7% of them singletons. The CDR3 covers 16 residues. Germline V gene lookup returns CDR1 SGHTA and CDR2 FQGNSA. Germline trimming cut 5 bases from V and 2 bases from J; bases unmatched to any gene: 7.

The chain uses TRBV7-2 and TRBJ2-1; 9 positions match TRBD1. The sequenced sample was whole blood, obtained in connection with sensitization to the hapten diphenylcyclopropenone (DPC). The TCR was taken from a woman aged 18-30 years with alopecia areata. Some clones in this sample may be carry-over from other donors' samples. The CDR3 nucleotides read TGTGCCAGCAGCCAAGCCGGGACAGGGACCTACAATGAGCAGTTCTTC. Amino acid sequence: CASSQAGTGTYNEQFF.